This TCR beta chain was captured in a study of PD-1 blockade in classical Hodgkin lymphoma. Each patient relapsed following autologous stem cell transplantation, and prior brentuximab vedotin exposure differed. Best outcomes ranged across complete response, partial response and progressive disease. Study-wide results and limits: TCR diversity at baseline was reported to be reduced in newly diagnosed patients relative to healthy donors.

The table lists this clone with a count of one. Its antigen is unknown. The CDR3 length is 14 residues. The germline gives CDR1 MNHNS, CDR2 SASEGT. The V segment lost 8 bases and the J segment 4 bases; nucleotides outside the gene matches: 10. Profiled with immunoSEQ multiplex PCR; TCRdb holds only in-frame clones, not every one. The sample records tens of thousands of clones, around 87% being singletons. The genes are TRBV6-1 and TRBJ1-1, with 7 bases identical to TRBD1. This material consisted of peripheral blood mononuclear cells (PBMCs), taken at baseline. The TCR was taken from a human donor with classical Hodgkin lymphoma. CDR3: CASRPRTGPTEAFF. The CDR3 DNA sequence: TGTGCCAGCCGACCTCGGACAGGACCCACTGAAGCTTTCTTT.